This note documents a single TCR beta chain sequence. Germline V CDR1 and CDR2: LNHDA, SQIVND (reference sequence). V was cut by 7 bases and J by 8 bases, with 17 bases left in between. CDR3 size: 14 residues. Patients in Seattle were enrolled during active infection, then followed longitudinally. This record belongs to a study of blood T cell repertoires in COVID-19. Study background: Italy, Spain and the United States were the sources of the convalescent and acute COVID-19 samples. PBMCs, B-cell-depleted T cells, or T cells were the source of the cDNA or gDNA that made up the material.

Per the authors' pipeline: From reference gene primer amplification, estimates of nucleated cell counts were derived. The table came from immunoSEQ multiplex PCR; TCRdb's copy has only in-frame clones and leaves some out. That table gives V, J and clone size, and the DNA gave D and trimming. Of roughly 250,000 clones listed, about 90% are singletons. The genes are TRBV19 and TRBJ1-4; TRBD1 is a possible D gene (6 bases). Material: peripheral blood. This clonotype was obtained from a young adult with COVID-19, enrolled during active disease. DNA for the CDR3: TGTGCCAGTAAGCTCACAGGGACCTACGAAAAACTGTTTTTT. Protein sequence: CASKLTGTYEKLFF.